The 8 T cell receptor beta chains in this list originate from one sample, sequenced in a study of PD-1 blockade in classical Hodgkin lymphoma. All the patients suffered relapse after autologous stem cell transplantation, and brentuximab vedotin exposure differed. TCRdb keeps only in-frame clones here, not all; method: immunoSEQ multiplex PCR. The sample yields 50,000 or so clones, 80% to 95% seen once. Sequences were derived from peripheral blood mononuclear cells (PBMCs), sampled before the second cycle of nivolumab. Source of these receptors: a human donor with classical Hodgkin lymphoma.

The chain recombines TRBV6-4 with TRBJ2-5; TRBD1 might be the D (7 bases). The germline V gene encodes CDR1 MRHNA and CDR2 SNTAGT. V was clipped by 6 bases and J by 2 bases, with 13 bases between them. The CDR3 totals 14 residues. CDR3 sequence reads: CASSPEGAQETQYF. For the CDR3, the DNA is TGTGCCAGCAGCCCGGAGGGGGCTCAAGAGACCCAGTACTTC.

CDR3 region: CASSYGANTEAFF. CDR3 DNA: TGCGCCAGCAGCTACGGGGCGAACACTGAAGCTTTCTTT. The chain carries TRBV5-1 and TRBJ1-1; the D gene is possibly TRBD1 (5 bases). CDR1 and CDR2 from the germline V gene are SGHRS and YFSETQ. V lost 3 bases and J lost 1, with 7 bases in between. The CDR3 extends over 13 amino acids.

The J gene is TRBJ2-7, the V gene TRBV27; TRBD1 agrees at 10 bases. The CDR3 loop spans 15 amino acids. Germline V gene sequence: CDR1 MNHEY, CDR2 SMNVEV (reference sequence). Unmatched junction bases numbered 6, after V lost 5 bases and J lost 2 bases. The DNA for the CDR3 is TGTGCCAGCAGTAGCCGGGGGACAGGGGCCTACGAGCAGTACTTC. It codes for CASSSRGTGAYEQYF.

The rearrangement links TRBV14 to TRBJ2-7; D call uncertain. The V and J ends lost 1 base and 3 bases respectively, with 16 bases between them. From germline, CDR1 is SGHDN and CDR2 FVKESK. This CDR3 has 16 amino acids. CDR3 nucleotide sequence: TGTGCCAGCAGCCAAGTTGGGCAGTTGGATTTCTACGAGCAGTACTTC. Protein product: CASSQVGQLDFYEQYF.

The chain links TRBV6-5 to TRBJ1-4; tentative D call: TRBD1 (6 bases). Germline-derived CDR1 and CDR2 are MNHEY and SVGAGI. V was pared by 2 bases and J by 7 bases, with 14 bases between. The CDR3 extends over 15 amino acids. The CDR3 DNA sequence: TGTGCCAGCAGTTACGCCACAGGGCTGACTGAAAAACTGTTTTTT. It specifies CASSYATGLTEKLFF.

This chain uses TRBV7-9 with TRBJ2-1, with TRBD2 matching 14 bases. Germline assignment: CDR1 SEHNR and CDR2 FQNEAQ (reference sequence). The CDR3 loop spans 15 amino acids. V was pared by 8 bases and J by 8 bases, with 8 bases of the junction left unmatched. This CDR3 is CASLTGTSGRDEQFF. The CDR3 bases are TGTGCCAGCCTGACCGGGACTAGCGGGAGAGATGAGCAGTTCTTC.

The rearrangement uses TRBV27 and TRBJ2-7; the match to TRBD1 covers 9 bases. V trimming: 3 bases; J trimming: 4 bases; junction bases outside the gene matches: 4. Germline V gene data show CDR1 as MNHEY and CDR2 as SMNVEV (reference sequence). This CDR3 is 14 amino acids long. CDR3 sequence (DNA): TGTGCCAGCAGTTTTTGGGGACAGGGTTACGAGCAGTACTTC. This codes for CASSFWGQGYEQYF.

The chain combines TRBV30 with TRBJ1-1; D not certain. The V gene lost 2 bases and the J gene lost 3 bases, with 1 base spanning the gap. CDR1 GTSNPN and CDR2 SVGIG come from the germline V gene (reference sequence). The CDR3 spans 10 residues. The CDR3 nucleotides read TGTGCCTGGAGTCACACTGAAGCTTTCTTT. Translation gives CAWSHTEAFF.